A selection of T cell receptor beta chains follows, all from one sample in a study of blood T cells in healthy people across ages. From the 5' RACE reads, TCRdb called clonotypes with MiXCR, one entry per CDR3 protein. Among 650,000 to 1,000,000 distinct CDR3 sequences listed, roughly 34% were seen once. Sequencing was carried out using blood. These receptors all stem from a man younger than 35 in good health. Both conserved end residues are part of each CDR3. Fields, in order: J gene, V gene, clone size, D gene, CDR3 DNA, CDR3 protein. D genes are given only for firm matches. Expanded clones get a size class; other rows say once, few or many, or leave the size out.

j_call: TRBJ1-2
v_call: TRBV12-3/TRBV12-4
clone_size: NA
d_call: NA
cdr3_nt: TGTGCCGGCAGTTTTAACCTTTTAGGAGATGGCTACACCTTC
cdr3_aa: CAGSFNLLGDGYTF

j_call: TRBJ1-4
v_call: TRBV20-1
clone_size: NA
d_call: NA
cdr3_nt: TGCAGTGCGCACAGGGCTACTAATGAAAAACTGTTTTTT
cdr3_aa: CSAHRATNEKLFF

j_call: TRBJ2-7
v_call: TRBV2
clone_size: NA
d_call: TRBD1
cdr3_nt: TGTGCCAGCAGAACCACAGGGGGCCCTTCCTACGAGCAGTACTTC
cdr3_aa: CASRTTGGPSYEQYF

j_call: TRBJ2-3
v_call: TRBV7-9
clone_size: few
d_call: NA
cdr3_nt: TGTGCCAGCAGCCTACCCGGGGGCGGAGATACGCAGTATTTT
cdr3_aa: CASSLPGGGDTQYF

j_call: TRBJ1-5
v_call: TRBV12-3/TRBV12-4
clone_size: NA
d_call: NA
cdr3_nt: TGTGCCAGCAGCCGGTCGGAAAGCAATCAGCCCCAGCATTTT
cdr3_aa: CASSRSESNQPQHF

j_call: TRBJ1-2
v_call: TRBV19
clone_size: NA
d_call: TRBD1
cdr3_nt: TGTGCCAGTAGCACCACCAGGGGGCGCGTCTATGGCTACACCTTC
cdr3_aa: CASSTTRGRVYGYTF

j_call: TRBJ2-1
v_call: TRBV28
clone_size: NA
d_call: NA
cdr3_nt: TGTGCCAGCAGGTTGGGCGGGCCTCACTCCTACAATGAGCAGTTCTTC
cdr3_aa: CASRLGGPHSYNEQFF

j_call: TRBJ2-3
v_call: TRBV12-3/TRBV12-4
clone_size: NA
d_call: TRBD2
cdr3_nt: TGTGCCAGCTCCCTAGCGGGGGGGCCCTCAGATACGCAGTATTTT
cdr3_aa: CASSLAGGPSDTQYF

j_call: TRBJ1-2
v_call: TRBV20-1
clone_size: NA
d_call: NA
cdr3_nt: TGCAGTGCTAGAGGACAGCTCTATGGCTACACCTTC
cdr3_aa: CSARGQLYGYTF

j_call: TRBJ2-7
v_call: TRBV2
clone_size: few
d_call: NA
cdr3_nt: TGTGCCAGCAGGAGCAGGGGTCACTCCTACGAGCAGTACTTC
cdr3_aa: CASRSRGHSYEQYF

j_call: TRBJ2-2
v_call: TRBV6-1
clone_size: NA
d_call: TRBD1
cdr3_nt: TGTGCCAGCAGTCCCCAGCCGGGACAGGGTGCGTCCGGGGAGCTGTTTTTT
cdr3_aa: CASSPQPGQGASGELFF

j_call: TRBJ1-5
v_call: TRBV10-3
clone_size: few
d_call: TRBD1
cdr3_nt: TGTGCCATCAGTGGGGGGCAGGGGGAGCCTCAGCCCCAGCATTTT
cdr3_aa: CAISGGQGEPQPQHF

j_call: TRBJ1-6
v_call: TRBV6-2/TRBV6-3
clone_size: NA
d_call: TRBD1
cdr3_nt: TGTGCCAGCAATTCTACTCCGGGACAGGGCAATTCACCCCTCCACTTT
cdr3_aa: CASNSTPGQGNSPLHF

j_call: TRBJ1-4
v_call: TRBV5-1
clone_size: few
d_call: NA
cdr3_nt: TGCGCCAGCAGCTTGGATGTGGGGGCCGCAACTAATGAAAAACTGTTTTTT
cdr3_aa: CASSLDVGAATNEKLFF

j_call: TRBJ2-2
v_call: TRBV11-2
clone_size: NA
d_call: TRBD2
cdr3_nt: TGTGCCAGCAGCTCGCCAACGGGGGGGAACACCGGGGAGCTGTTTTTT
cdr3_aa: CASSSPTGGNTGELFF

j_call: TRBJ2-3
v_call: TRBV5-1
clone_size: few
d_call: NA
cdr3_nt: TGCGCCAGCAGCTCGGACGGGGTCACAGATACGCAGTATTTT
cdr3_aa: CASSSDGVTDTQYF

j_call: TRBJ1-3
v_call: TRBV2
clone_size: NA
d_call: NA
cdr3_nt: TGTGCCAGCAGTGTAGCGGGAGACACCATATATTTT
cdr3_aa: CASSVAGDTIYF

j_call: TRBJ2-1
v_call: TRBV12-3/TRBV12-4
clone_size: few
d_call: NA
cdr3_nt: TGTGCCAGCAGTTCGGGAACGGCACCACGTTCCTACAATGAGCAGTTCTTC
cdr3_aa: CASSSGTAPRSYNEQFF

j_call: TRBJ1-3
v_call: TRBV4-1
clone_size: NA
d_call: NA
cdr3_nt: TGCGCCAGCAGCCACCACCCTCAGGGTCCTGGAAACACCATATATTTT
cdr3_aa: CASSHHPQGPGNTIYF

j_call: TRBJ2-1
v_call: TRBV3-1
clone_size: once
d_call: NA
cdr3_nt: TGTGCCAGCAGCCAAGATCTTGACAGGACTAGGCAGTTCTTC
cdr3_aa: CASSQDLDRTRQFF

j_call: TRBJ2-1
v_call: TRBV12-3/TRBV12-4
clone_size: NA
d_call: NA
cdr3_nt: TGTGCCAGCGAGAACAGTGAGCAGTTCTTC
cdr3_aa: CASENSEQFF

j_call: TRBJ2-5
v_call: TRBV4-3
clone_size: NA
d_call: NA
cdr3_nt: TGCGCCAGCAGCCAAGATTTTAATCGGGAGACCCTGTACTTC
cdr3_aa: CASSQDFNRETLYF

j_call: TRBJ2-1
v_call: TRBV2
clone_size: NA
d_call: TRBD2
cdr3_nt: TGTGCCGGCGCCGGGGGGACTCACAATGAGCAGTTCTTC
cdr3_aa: CAGAGGTHNEQFF

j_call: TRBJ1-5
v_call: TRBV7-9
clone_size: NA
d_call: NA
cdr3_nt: TGTGCCAGCACCGGGGATGTGAACAATCAGCCCCAGCATTTT
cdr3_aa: CASTGDVNNQPQHF

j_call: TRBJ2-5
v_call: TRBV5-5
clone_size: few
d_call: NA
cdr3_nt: TGTGCCAGCACCGCAGTGTGGGATAACAGGGGAGGCACCTATGAGCAGTACTTC
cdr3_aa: CASTAVWDNRGGTYEQYF

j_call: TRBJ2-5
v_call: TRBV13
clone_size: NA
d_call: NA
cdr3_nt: TGTGCCAGCAGCTTAGGCGGGGGGCTTGGTGAGCAGTACTTC
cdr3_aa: CASSLGGGLGEQYF

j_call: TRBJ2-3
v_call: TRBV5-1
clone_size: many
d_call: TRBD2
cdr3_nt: TGTGCCAGCAGTTCGGGGACTAGCGGCACAGATACGCAGTATTTT
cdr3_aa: CASSSGTSGTDTQYF

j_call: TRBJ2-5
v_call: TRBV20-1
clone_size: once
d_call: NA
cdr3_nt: TGCAGTGCTCGAATCACAGGGTGGCAAGAGACCCAGTACTTC
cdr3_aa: CSARITGWQETQYF

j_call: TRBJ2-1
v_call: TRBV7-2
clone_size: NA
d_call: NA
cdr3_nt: TGTGCCAGCAGCTTAGTGGAGGGCACCCGCTCCTACAATGAGCAGTTCTTC
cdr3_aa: CASSLVEGTRSYNEQFF

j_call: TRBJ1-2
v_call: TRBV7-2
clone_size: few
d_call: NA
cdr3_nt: TGTGCCAGCAGCTTAGTCTCAGCAGGGTCGTCTAACTATGGCTACACCTTC
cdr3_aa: CASSLVSAGSSNYGYTF

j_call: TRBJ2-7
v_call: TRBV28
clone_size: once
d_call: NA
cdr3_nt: TGTGCCACCACTCGTCACTACGAGCAGTACTTC
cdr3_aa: CATTRHYEQYF

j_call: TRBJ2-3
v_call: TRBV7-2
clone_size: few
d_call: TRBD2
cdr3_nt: TGTGCCAGCAGCTTAATGACTAGCGGAGATACGCAGTATTTT
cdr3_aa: CASSLMTSGDTQYF

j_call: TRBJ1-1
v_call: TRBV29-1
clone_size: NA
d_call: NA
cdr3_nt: TGCAGCGAGCGGAATGGAGGTGAAGCTTTCTTT
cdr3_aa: CSERNGGEAFF

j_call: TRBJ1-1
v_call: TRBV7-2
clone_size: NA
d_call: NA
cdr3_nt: TGTGCCAGCAGCTTCGGCCCTCCGGGACAAGTGGGGACTGAAGCTTTCTTT
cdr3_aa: CASSFGPPGQVGTEAFF

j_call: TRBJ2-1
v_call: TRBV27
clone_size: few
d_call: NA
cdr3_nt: TGTGCCAGCAGTTTATTAAAGGAATGGAGGGACAGCCACCTCAGCAATGAGCAGTTCTTC
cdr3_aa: CASSLLKEWRDSHLSNEQFF

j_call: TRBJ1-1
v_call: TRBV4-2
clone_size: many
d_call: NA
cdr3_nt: TGTGCCAGCAGCCAAGAAGACAGAACCTACACTGAAGCTTTCTTT
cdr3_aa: CASSQEDRTYTEAFF

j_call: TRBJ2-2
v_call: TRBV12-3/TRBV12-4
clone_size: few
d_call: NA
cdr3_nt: TGTGCCAGCAAGCAGGGGGGCACCGGGGAGCTGTTTTTT
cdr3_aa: CASKQGGTGELFF

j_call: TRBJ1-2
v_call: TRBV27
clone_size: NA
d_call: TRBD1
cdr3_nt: TGTGCCAGCAGTTTATCTGGGACAGGGACGGGCCACTATGCCCGCACCTTC
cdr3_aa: CASSLSGTGTGHYARTF

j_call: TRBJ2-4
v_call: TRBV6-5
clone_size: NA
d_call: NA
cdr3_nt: TGTGCCAGCAGTCGGACAGCCAAAAACATTCAGTACTTC
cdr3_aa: CASSRTAKNIQYF

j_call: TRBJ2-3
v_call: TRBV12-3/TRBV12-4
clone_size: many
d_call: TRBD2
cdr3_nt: TGTGCCAGCAGACTAAGCGGGGGGGCTAGCACAGATACGCAGTATTTT
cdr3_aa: CASRLSGGASTDTQYF

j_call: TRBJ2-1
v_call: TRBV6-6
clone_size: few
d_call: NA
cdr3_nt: TGTGCCAGCAGGAAGGACCTCTCCTACAATGAGCAGTTCTTC
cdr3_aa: CASRKDLSYNEQFF

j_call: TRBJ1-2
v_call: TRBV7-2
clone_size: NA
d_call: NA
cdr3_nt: TGTGCCAGCAGCTTAGCGCTTTGGGCTGCTTATGGCTACACCTTC
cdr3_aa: CASSLALWAAYGYTF

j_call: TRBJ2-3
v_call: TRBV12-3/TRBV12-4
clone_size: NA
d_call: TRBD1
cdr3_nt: TGTGCCAGCAGCTGGACAGGGGGCAGGCGAGATACGCAGTATTTT
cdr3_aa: CASSWTGGRRDTQYF

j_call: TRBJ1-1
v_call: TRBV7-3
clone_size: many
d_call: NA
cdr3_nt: TGTGCCAGCAGCAAGGGGGGGGATTGGACTGAAGCTTTCTTT
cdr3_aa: CASSKGGDWTEAFF

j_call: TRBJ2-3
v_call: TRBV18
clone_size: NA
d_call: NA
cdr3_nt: TGTGCCTCACCGGTGGATACGCAGTATTTT
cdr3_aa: CASPVDTQYF

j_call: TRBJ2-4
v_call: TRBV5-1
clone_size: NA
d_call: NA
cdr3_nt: TGCGCCAGCAGCTCTTACACTCCACCGGGAAACATTCAGTACTTC
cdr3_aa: CASSSYTPPGNIQYF

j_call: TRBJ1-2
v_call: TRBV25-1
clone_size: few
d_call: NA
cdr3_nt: TGTGCCAGCAAACCCCGGGACGGCGGCGGCGGTGGCTACACCTTC
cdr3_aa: CASKPRDGGGGGYTF

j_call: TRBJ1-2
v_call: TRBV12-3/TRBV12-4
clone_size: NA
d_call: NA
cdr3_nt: TGTGCCAGCAGTCGCTTCTTGGGAGTCTATGGCTACACCTTC
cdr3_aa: CASSRFLGVYGYTF

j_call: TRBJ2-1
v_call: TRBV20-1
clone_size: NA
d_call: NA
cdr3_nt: TGCAGTGCTAGCGGTCGTGGGGGGGCTAACAATGAGCAGTTCTTC
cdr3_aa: CSASGRGGANNEQFF

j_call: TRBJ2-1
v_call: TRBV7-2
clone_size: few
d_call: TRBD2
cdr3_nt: TGTGCCAGCAGTTTTAGTGGCTACGGGGGGGAATACAATGAGCAGTTCTTC
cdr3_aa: CASSFSGYGGEYNEQFF

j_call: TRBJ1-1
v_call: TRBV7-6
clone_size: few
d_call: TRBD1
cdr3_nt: TGTGCCAGCAGCCCAAAGACAGGGGGGAGCACTGAAGCTTTCTTT
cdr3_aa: CASSPKTGGSTEAFF

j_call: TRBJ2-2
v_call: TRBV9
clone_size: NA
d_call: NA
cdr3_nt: TGTGCCAGCAGCGGGAACAGGGAACGGTCCGGGGAGCTGTTTTTT
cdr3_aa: CASSGNRERSGELFF

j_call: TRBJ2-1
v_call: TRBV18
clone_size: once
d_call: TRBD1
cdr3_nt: TGTGCCAGCTCAGCGGGACAGGGGGCGCCCAATGAGCAGTTCTTC
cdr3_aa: CASSAGQGAPNEQFF

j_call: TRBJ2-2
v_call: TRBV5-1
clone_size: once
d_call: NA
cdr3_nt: TGCGCCAGCTTCGAGGGGCCGAACACCGGGGAGCTGTTTTTT
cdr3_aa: CASFEGPNTGELFF

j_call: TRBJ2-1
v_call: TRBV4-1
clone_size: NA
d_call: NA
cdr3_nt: TGCGCCAGCAGCCGAGGTCATCAGGACTACAATGAGCAGTTCTTC
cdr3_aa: CASSRGHQDYNEQFF

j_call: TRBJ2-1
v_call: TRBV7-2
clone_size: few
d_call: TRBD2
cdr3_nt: TGTGCCAGCAGCTTCGGGAGGCCCAATCTATACAATGAGCAGTTCTTC
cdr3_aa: CASSFGRPNLYNEQFF

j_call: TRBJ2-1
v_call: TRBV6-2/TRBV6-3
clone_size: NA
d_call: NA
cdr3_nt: TGTGCCAGCAGTTACTCGAGGGGGGGATCCTACAATGAGCAGTTCTTC
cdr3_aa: CASSYSRGGSYNEQFF